The following is a TCR beta chain sequence with its context. V was trimmed by 0 bases and J by 8 bases, leaving 19 bases between them. Germline loops: CDR1 LGHNA, CDR2 YNFKEQ. CDR3 length: 16 residues. Participant age was about 18 to 89 years, and participants resided in about 25 US areas. The study assigned cohorts using participant-reported clinical history. These data originate in a study of blood T cell repertoires in COVID-19. This table comes from immunoSEQ multiplex PCR, and its TCRdb copy is limited to in-frame clones, with some not included. The sample carries around 310,000 clones, 89% recorded once.

The material sequenced was PBMCs or T cells enriched from blood (not recorded which). The V call is TRBV4-2, the J call TRBJ1-2, with D possibly matching TRBD1 (6 bases). The sequence was obtained from a woman aged 25 to 39 who had recovered from COVID-19. The DNA of the CDR3 is TGTGCCAGCAGCCAAGAAGTGAGGGGGACCGGAGTCGGCTACACCTTC. This codes for CASSQEVRGTGVGYTF.